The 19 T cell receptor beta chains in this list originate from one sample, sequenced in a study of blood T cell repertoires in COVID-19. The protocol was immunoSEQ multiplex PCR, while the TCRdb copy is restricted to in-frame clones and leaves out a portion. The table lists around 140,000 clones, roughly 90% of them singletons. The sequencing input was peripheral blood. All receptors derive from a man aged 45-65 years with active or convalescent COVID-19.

The CDR3 nucleotides are TGTGCCACCAGTGAGCAAGGGGCACCCTACGAGCAGTACTTC. Translation: CATSEQGAPYEQYF. This chain links TRBV24-1 with TRBJ2-7; possible D gene TRBD1, 5 bases. From germline, CDR1 is KGHDR and CDR2 SFDVKD. The CDR3 sequence is 14 residues long. Trimming removed 4 bases from V and 2 bases from J, with 11 bases in between.

Here the CDR3 DNA reads TGTGCCAGCAGCCCAACGGGGGGGGCCCTGGGCGAGCAGTACTTC. Translated, it gives CASSPTGGALGEQYF. The rearrangement uses TRBV9 and TRBJ2-7; 8 bases align to TRBD2. Germline V gene sequence: CDR1 SGDLS, CDR2 YYNGEE. V dropped 4 bases and J dropped 6; count of bases not matched to a gene: 12. This CDR3 has 15 amino acids.

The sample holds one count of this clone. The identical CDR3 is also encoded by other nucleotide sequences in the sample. The CDR3 loop reads CASSWGTGDTEAFF. The DNA for the CDR3 is TGCGCCAGCAGCTGGGGGACAGGAGACACTGAAGCTTTCTTT. This chain links TRBV5-1 with TRBJ1-1; 8 bases align to TRBD1. Germline values: CDR1 SGHRS, CDR2 YFSETQ. With 3 bases clipped from V and 3 bases from J, the junction kept 4 bases outside the gene matches. The CDR3 sequence is 14 residues long. The full variable domain, with the rest looked up from reference TRBV5-1 and TRBJ1-1, is KAGVTQTPRYLIKTRGQQVTLSCSPISGHRSVSWYQQTPGQGLQFLFEYFSETQRNKGNFPGRFSGRQFSNSRSEMNVSTLELGDSALYLCASSWGTGDTEAFFGQGTRLTVV.

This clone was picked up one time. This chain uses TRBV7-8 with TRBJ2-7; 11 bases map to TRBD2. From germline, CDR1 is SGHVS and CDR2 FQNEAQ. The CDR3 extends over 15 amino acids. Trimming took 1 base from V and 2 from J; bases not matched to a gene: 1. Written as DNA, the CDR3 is TGTGCCAGCAGCTTAGAACTAGCGGGGGCCTACGAGCAGTACTTC. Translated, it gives CASSLELAGAYEQYF.

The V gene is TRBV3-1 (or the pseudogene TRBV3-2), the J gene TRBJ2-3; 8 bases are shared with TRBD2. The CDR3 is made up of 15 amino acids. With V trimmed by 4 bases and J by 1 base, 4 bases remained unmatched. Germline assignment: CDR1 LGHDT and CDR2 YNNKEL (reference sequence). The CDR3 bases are TGTGCCAGCAGCCTAAGAGCGGGGGGCACAGATACGCAGTATTTT. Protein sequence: CASSLRAGGTDTQYF.

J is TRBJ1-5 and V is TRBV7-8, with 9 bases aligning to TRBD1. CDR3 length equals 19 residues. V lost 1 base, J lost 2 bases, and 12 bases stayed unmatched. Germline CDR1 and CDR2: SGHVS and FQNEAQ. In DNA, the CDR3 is TGTGCCAGCAGCTTAGTGGGACAGGGAGGGGCAGTGGGCAATCAGCCCCAGCATTTT. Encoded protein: CASSLVGQGGAVGNQPQHF.

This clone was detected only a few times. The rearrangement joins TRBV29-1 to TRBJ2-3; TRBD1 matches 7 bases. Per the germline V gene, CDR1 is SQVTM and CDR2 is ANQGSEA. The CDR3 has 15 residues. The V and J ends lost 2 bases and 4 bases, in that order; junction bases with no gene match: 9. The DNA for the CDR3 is TGCAGCGTTGAAATTGGTAGGGGGCTATCAGATACGCAGTATTTT. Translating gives CSVEIGRGLSDTQYF.

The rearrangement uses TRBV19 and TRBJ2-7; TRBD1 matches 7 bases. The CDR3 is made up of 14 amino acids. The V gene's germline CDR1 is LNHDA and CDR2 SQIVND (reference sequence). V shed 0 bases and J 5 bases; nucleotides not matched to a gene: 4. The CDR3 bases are TGTGCCAGTAGTATAGATAGGACAGGTGACGAGCAGTACTTC. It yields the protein CASSIDRTGDEQYF.

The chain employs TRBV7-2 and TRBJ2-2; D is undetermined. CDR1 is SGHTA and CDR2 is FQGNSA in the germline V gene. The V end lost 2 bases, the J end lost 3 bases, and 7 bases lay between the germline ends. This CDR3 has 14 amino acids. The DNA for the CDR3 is TGTGCCAGCAGCTTAAGCCAGGACACCGGGGAGCTGTTTTTT. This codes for CASSLSQDTGELFF.

This CDR3 reads CASSYSDPGRRPEAFF. The CDR3 nucleotides read TGTGCCAGCAGTTACTCAGATCCTGGGCGTCGCCCTGAAGCTTTCTTT. The chain combines TRBV6-5 with TRBJ1-1; unclear D gene. The V gene lost 0 bases and the J gene lost 6 bases, with 17 bases spanning the gap. CDR1 MNHEY and CDR2 SVGAGI come from the germline V gene. The CDR3 has 16 residues.

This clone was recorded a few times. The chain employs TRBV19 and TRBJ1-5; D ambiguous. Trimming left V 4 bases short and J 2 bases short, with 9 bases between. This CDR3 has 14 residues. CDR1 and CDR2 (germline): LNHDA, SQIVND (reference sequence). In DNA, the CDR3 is TGTGCCAGTAGTAACTTGAGGGGCAATCAGCCCCAGCATTTT. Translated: CASSNLRGNQPQHF.

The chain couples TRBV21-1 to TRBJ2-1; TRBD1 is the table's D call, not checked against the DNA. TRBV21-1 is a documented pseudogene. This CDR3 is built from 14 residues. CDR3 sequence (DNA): TGTGCCAGCAGCAGAACAGAAACAGGGTGTGAGCAGTTCTTC. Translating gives CASSRTETGCEQFF.

CDR3 loop: CASSTGLLNEQFF. The CDR3, as DNA: TGCGCCAGCAGTACGGGACTTCTAAATGAGCAGTTCTTC. The rearrangement links TRBV10-1 to TRBJ2-1; D is possibly TRBD2 (6 bases). V lost 5 bases and J lost 7, with 12 bases in between. The CDR3 has 13 amino acids. Germline CDR1 WNHNN, CDR2 SYGVQD (reference sequence).

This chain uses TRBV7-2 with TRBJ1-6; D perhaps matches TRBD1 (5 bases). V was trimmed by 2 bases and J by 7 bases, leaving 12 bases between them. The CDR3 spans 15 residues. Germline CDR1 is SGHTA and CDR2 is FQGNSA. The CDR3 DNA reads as TGTGCCAGCAGCTTAAACGGGGGAGGCAATTCACCCCTCCACTTT. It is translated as CASSLNGGGNSPLHF.

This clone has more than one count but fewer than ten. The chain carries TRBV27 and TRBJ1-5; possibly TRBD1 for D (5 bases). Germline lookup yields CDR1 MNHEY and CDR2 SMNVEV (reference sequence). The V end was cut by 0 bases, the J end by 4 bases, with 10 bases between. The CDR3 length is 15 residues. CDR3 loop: CASSLSGGVNQPQHF. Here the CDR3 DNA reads TGTGCCAGCAGTTTATCGGGAGGGGTAAATCAGCCCCAGCATTTT.

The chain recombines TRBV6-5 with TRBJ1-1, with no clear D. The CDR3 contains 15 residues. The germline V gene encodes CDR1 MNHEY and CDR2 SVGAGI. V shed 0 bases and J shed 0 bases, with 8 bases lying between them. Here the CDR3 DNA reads TGTGCCAGCAGTTACTCCCAGCGAATGAACACTGAAGCTTTCTTT. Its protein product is CASSYSQRMNTEAFF.

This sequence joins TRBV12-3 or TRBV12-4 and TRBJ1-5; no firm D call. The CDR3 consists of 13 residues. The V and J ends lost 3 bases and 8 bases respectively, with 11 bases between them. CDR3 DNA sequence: TGTGCCAGCAGTTTGAGTCCCGCGGAGCCCCAGCATTTT. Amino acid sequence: CASSLSPAEPQHF.

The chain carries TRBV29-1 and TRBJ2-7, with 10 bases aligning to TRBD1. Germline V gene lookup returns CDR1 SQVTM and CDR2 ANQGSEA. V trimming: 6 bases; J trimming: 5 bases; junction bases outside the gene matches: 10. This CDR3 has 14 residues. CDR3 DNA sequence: TGCAGCGTCAGTCACCGGGACAGGGGCCACGAGCAGTACTTC. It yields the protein CSVSHRDRGHEQYF.

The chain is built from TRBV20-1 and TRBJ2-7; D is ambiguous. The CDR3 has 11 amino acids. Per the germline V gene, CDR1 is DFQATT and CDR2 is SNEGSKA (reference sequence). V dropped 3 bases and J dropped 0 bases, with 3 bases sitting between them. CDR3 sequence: CSARSSYEQYF. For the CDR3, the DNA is TGCAGTGCTAGGAGCTCCTACGAGCAGTACTTC.